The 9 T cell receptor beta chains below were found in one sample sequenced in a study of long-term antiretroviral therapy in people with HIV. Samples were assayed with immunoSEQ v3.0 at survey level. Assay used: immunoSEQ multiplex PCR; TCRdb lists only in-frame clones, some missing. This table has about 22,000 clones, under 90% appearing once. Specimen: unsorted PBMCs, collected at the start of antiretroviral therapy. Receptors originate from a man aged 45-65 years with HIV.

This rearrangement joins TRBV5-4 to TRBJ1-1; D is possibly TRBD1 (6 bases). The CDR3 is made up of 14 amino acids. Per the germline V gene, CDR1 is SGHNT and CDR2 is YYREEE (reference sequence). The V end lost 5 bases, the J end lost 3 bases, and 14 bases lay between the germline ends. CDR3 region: CASRLRGVDTEAFF. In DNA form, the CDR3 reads TGTGCCAGCAGACTTAGGGGGGTGGACACTGAAGCTTTCTTT.

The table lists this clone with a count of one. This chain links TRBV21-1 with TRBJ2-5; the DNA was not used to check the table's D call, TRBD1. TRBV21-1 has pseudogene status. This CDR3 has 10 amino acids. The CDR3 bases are TGCAGGGCCGCCCAAGAGACCCAGTACTTC. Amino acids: CRAAQETQYF.

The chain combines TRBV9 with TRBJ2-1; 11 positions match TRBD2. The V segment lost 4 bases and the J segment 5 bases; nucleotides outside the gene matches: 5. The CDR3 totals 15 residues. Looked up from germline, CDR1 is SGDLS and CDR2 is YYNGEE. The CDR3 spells CASSYLAGGDNEQFF. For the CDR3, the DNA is TGTGCCAGCAGCTACCTAGCGGGGGGAGACAATGAGCAGTTCTTC.

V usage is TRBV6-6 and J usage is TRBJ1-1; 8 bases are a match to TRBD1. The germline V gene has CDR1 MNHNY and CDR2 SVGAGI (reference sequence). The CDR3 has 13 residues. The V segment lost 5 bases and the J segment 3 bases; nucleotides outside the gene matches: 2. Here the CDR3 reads CASSPQGDTEAFF. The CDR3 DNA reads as TGTGCCAGCAGTCCACAGGGGGACACTGAAGCTTTCTTT.

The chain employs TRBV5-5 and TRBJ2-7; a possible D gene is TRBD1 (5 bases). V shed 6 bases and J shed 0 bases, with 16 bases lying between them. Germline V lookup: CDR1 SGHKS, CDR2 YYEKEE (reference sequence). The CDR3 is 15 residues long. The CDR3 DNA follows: TGTGCCAGCACTGAAGGGGCAGGAGCCTCCTACGAGCAGTACTTC. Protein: CASTEGAGASYEQYF.

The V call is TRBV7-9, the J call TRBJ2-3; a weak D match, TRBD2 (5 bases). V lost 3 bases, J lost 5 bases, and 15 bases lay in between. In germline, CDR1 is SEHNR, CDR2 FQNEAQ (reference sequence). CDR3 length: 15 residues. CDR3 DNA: TGTGCCAGCAGCTTCGGAGGATCCGGCGGAGATACGCAGTATTTT. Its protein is CASSFGGSGGDTQYF.

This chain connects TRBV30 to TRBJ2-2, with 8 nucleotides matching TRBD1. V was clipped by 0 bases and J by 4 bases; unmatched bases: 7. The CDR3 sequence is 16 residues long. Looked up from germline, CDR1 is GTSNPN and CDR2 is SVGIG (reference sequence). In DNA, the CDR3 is TGTGCCTGGAGTGTACCCCAGGACAGGGTCACCGGGGAGCTGTTTTTT. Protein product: CAWSVPQDRVTGELFF.

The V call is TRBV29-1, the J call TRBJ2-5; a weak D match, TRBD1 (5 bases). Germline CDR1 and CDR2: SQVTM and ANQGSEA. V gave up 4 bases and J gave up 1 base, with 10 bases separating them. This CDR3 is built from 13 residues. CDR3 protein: CSVGQGGQETQYF. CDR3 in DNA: TGCAGCGTTGGGCAGGGCGGCCAAGAGACCCAGTACTTC.

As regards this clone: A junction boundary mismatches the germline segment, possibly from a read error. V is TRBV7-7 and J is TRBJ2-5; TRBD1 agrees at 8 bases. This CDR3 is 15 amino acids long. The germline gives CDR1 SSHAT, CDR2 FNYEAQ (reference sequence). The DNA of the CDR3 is TGTGCTAGCAGCCTCACCGGGACAGGCCAAGAGACCCAGTACTTC. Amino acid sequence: CASSLTGTGQETQYF.